This is a list of T cell receptor beta chains from one sample in a study of blood T cell repertoires in COVID-19. Repertoires were generated with immunoSEQ multiplex PCR, while TCRdb's copy carries only in-frame clones and drops some. This table has fewer than 400,000 clones, 90% appearing once. Specimen: peripheral blood. All receptors derive from a woman aged 25 to 39 with COVID-19, enrolled during active disease. CDR3s include the opening cysteine and the closing phenylalanine or tryptophan. D genes are given only for firm matches. Some rows have no size entry. The others give once, few or many, or a class for an expanded clone.

length: 17; V: TRBV5-1; D: .; size: .; J: TRBJ2-4; CDR3: CASNFDRVRRAKNIQYF; DNA: TGCGCCAGCAATTTTGACCGGGTCAGAAGGGCCAAAAACATTCAGTACTTC
length: 15; V: TRBV7-2; D: TRBD1; size: .; J: TRBJ1-5; CDR3: CASSPAGQHNQPQHF; DNA: TGTGCCAGCAGCCCGGCGGGACAGCACAATCAGCCCCAGCATTTT
length: 15; V: TRBV5-1; D: TRBD1; size: .; J: TRBJ2-2; CDR3: CASSPGTGVTGELFF; DNA: TGCGCCAGCAGTCCCGGGACAGGGGTCACCGGGGAGCTGTTTTTT
length: 14; V: TRBV5-4; D: .; size: .; J: TRBJ1-4; CDR3: CASSDSLTNEKLFF; DNA: TGTGCCAGCAGCGACTCCCTTACTAATGAAAAACTGTTTTTT
length: 14; V: TRBV28; D: .; size: .; J: TRBJ1-1; CDR3: CASSLSRGNTEAFF; DNA: TGTGCCAGCAGTTTGAGTAGGGGGAACACTGAAGCTTTCTTT
length: 15; V: TRBV19; D: TRBD1; size: .; J: TRBJ1-5; CDR3: CASSTERQGNQPQHF; DNA: TGTGCCAGTAGTACCGAACGACAGGGGAATCAGCCCCAGCATTTT
length: 14; V: TRBV7-9; D: TRBD1; size: .; J: TRBJ1-2; CDR3: CASRSGTGGYGYTF; DNA: TGTGCCAGCAGGTCCGGGACAGGGGGCTATGGCTACACCTTC
length: 14; V: TRBV19; D: TRBD1; size: .; J: TRBJ1-5; CDR3: CASSIFDRAQPQHF; DNA: TGTGCCAGTAGTATATTCGACAGGGCTCAGCCCCAGCATTTT
length: 13; V: TRBV9; D: .; size: once; J: TRBJ2-7; CDR3: CASSVVTGGLQYF; DNA: TGTGCCAGCAGCGTAGTGACCGGGGGGCTGCAGTACTTC
length: 13; V: TRBV11-3; D: .; size: once; J: TRBJ2-7; CDR3: CASSLDSIHEQYF; DNA: TGTGCCAGCAGCTTAGATTCCATCCACGAGCAGTACTTC
length: 16; V: TRBV28; D: TRBD2; size: .; J: TRBJ2-3; CDR3: CASLATLAGGTDTQYF; DNA: TGTGCCAGCCTGGCAACTCTAGCGGGAGGAACAGATACGCAGTATTTT
length: 17; V: TRBV12-1; D: .; size: .; J: TRBJ2-5; CDR3: CASSPSFGAKYQETQYF; DNA: TGTGCCAGCAGCCCCTCATTTGGGGCAAAGTACCAAGAGACCCAGTACTTC